This entry features one TCR beta chain sequence. This receptor's antigen is unknown. No much larger clonotype is one base removed from it; base qualities were not supplied. According to the germline V gene, CDR1 reads SGHAT and CDR2 reads FQNNGV. Reading from cysteine to phenylalanine, the CDR3 counts 14 amino acids. Only the CDR3 region is kept as DNA, spanning 42 bases read in frame from base 1. Deletion took 4 bases off V and 5 bases off J, with a span of 14 bases between the germline ends. This sample was taken from a study of cytomegalovirus exposure and HLA in healthy donors (dated by TCRdb to between 2016 and 2019). Broadly, across the study: According to an earlier analysis of a few hundred of the donors, 200 million or so T cells yielded some 120 million unique TCR beta sequences and 250 to 350 Gb of sequence data. About 330 gigabases of sequencing data and around 85 million unique TCR sequences made up an early release that covered about 640 HLA-typed donors. The genetic ancestry cluster associated with self-reported Caucasian donors included around 76% of the roughly 380 genotyped donors. The study aimed to test whether signatures of past pathogen exposure could be identified by cataloging public T cell receptors. Using immunosequencing, the study profiled T cell repertoires from about 610 subjects and related those repertoires to cytomegalovirus serostatus. A separate validation cohort of roughly 130 different subjects was used in addition to the roughly 670-subject first cohort. To predict cytomegalovirus infection status, the study brought together high-throughput TCR immunosequencing, statistical association of individual TCRs with disease status, and machine learning. A later analysis re-examined previously published TCR beta repertoires from roughly 720 donors and added high-resolution HLA genotyping to investigate patterns of TCR occurrence. Rather than using new phenotypic data, the later analysis identified candidate immune exposures from TCR beta sequences and from how often those sequences occurred across donors. An earlier analysis of approximately 500 of the donors applied high-throughput TCR beta sequencing to assess whether each TCR beta V gene segment acted as functional or pseudogenic. Donor age, sex, ethnicity and CMV serostatus were collected together with the repertoire data. In a later genetic analysis, genome-wide SNP genotypes for about 65% of the 666 donors were used, and that subset was treated as a discovery cohort. All discovery cohort repertoires had been generated using a single sequencing platform. HLA typing included class I and class II loci at four-digit resolution. The number of typed donors differed by locus: roughly 629-640 for A, B, C, DRB1 and DQB1; 522 for DQA1; 606 for DPA1; and 450 to 480 for DPB1. Roughly 5 DR-DQ haplotypes were handled as single units for association and clustering, since linkage in the cohort was strong. Among some 400 genotyped donors of the cohort, an average of around 240,000 unique TCR beta nucleotide sequences were sequenced per donor, around a sixth of them non-productive.

In total, approximately 610 healthy bone marrow donors made up the cohort. At the time of sampling, all cohort members were nominally healthy, though unrecorded immune exposures were likely present. The donor was CMV seronegative and belonged to the group of approximately 320 seronegative cohort members. A peripheral blood sample was collected from each donor, and TCR beta sequencing was performed on peripheral blood mononuclear cells. Genomic DNA was extracted from the blood cell samples with the Qiagen DNeasy Blood Extraction Kit. Library construction relied on the immunoSEQ multiplex PCR assay. The multiplex PCR relied on a mix of 60 forward primers for TCR Vbeta segments and 13 reverse primers for TCR Jbeta segments. The CDR3 region of rearranged TCR beta genes was amplified from genomic DNA by a multiplex PCR assay. On the Illumina HiSeq System, the amplified TCR beta libraries were sequenced as 87-base-pair reads. Regarding the original processing steps: A later analysis counted about 82 million unique TCR beta chains across the 666 repertoires, and approximately 11 million of these chains were shared by at least two donors. Raw reads were error-corrected and collapsed into unique sequences with a nearest-neighbor algorithm that merged closely related sequences to remove PCR and sequencing errors. To assign V, D and J gene segments, CDR3 sequences were aligned to IMGT reference sequences. For a sequence to be retained, at least a six-nucleotide match to both a V gene segment and a J gene segment was required. A rearrangement was called productive if the CDR3 had no stop codons and remained in frame with V and J, and every other rearrangement was called non-productive. Following IMGT convention, CDR3 was defined as the stretch from the second conserved V-encoded cysteine to the conserved J-encoded phenylalanine. Sequences without an unambiguous match to a single V gene segment were excluded from the earlier analysis of almost 600 of the donors. An earlier analysis of several hundred of the donors called V segments functional above 56.7% productive rearrangements and segregating when the between-donor standard deviation exceeded 5%. A statistical classification framework was built to diagnose cytomegalovirus status from the catalog of TCR beta chain sequences. In a later analysis, V and J genes were assigned by comparing TCR nucleotide sequences against IMGT/GENE-DB human TR gene sequences. In a later analysis, CDR3 sequences and most-parsimonious VDJ recombination scenarios were assigned using the TCRdist pipeline. In a later analysis, each TCR beta chain was defined by its CDR3 amino acid sequence together with its V-gene family, and reads without a unique V-gene family were excluded. As a way to deal with suspected cross-contamination and a sequencing artifact, a later analysis dropped 640 or so nucleotide sequences that were highly shared and had low generation probability. A later analysis calculated a clonal expansion index for each public chain from normalized within-repertoire ranks of inferred template counts. In a later analysis, generation probabilities were computed with a VDJ recombination model fitted to out-of-frame rearrangements, and the resulting probabilities were checked against IGoR. In a later analysis, hypergeometric tests were used to score TCR-TCR, TCR-HLA and TCR-CMV co-occurrence, with a repertoire-size bias correction applied to TCR pairs. In a later analysis, false discovery rates were estimated by permuting HLA or CMV assignments 20 times. A later analysis grouped co-occurring TCRs with DBSCAN, adding TCRdist sequence similarity when clustering within HLA-allele-positive subsets. For co-occurrence clustering, repertoires with fewer than 30,000 or more than 120,000 public chains were excluded, along with five or six repertoires with anomalous nucleotide sharing. Sourced from immuneACCESS, this table was stored by TCRdb with only in-frame sequences that have V and J called. A share of the clones is absent; for the studies checked, an unresolved V gene accounts for under half, and the remainder has no known explanation. The V and J calls and clone size come from that table; D and trimming were worked out from the DNA. The table for this sample lists about 130,000 clones; roughly 70% of them were counted only once. Roughly 3% of the sample is in the top ten clones.

The research as a whole found: The study gave a list of about 160 TCR beta chains associated with cytomegalovirus. In a later analysis, HLA-associated TCR beta chains were found to be more clonally expanded and to have lower generation probabilities than equally common non-associated chains. A later genetic analysis reported fewer N-insertions in productive TCRs among donors in an Asian-associated ancestry cluster than the roughly 700-donor mean. A few of the identified cytomegalovirus-associated TCR beta chains were confirmed in vitro to be specific for cytomegalovirus antigens. This cohort had only TCR beta chains sequenced, and the lack of alpha or paired-chain data limited which features could be detected. According to a later analysis, parvovirus B19, influenza, CMV and Epstein-Barr virus appeared linked to several top co-occurrence clusters. The earlier analysis of approximately 560 of the donors excluded roughly 17 rarely observed V segments, including chromosome 9 orphons, because counts were too low. The sequencing pipeline was judged likely to have produced a cluster of highly shared sequence variants as a technical artifact. Sequencing depth was assumed to be roughly uniform across donors in the presence/absence analyses, though that assumption may not hold. In an earlier analysis of approximately 600 of the donors, most TCR beta V segments were observed in productive rearrangements about 87% or about 30% of the time, broadly matching IMGT annotations. The classifier was reported to diagnose cytomegalovirus status with high specificity and sensitivity in both the original cohort and the validation cohort. A later genetic analysis associated a missense DCLRE1C variant with V-gene and J-gene trimming of TCR beta chains, and an independent cohort replicated the association. Linkage disequilibrium might explain the correlated functional status among segregating V segments, but an unknown experimental factor could not be excluded. According to a later analysis, TCR association rates differed among HLA loci, with DRB1 alleles showing the most associated TCRs and HLA-C alleles showing the fewest. It was suggested by the authors that the approach could potentially be generalized to other disease states and immunological phenotypes. Immune exposure information for the cohort was limited to CMV serostatus. When HLA alleles, especially DR and DQ, strongly co-occurred, attributing TCR associations to individual alleles was difficult. Most TCR sequences were observed very rarely across donors, whereas some public TCRs were present in many individuals. At a false discovery rate of 0.05, a later analysis linked 15,000 to 20,000 TCR beta sequences to specific HLA alleles. Because HLA typing was unavailable for some donors at each locus, only the typed subset was used in association tests. A further reported finding was that TCR beta sequences accurately predicted the HLA-A and HLA-B alleles for most subjects in the first cohort. According to a later analysis, most CMV-associated TCR beta chains appeared to be HLA-restricted, and the HLA associations seemed to be driven largely by CMV exposure. Some IMGT-functional V segments, including TRBV6-2 and TRBV6-3, could not be told apart with the 87-base-pair reads, so those segments were excluded.

This TCR was recovered from a man aged 30 to 45 in good health and CMV-seronegative. The rearrangement joined TRBV11-2 to TRBJ2-5, with the D gene call left open. Sequenced material: PBMCs. The CDR3 reads CASSSNTGGETQYF. Here is the DNA: TGTGCCAGCAGCTCAAACACGGGTGGGGAGACCCAGTACTTC.